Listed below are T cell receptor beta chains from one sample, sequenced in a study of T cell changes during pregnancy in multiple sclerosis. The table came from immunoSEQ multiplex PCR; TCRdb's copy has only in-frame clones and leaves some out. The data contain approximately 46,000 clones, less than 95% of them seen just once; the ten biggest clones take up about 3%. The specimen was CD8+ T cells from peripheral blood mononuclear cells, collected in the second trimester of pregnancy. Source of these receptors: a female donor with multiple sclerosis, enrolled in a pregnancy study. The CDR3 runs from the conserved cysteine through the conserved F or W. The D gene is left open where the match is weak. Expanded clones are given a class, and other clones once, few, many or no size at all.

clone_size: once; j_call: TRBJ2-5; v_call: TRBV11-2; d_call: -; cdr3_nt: TGTGCCAGCAGCTTGGGGGGTTTGCTTGAGACCCAGTACTTC; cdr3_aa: CASSLGGLLETQYF
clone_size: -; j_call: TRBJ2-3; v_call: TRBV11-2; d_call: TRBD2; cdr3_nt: TGTGCCAGCAGCTTAGTAGCGGGGGTGTTACTCACAGATACGCAGTATTTT; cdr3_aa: CASSLVAGVLLTDTQYF
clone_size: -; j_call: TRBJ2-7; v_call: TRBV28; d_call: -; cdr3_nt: TGTGCCAGCACCTCGGAGGCCTACGAGCAGTACTTC; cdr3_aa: CASTSEAYEQYF
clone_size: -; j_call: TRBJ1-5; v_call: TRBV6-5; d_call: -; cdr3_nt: TGTGCCAGCAGTTACGTTTACCCGGGGGTTGGGGTGCAGGTACATTTT; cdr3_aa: CASSYVYPGVGVQVHF
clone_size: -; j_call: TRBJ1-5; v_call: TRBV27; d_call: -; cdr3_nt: TGTGCCAGCAGTTTATCCCAGGGTATGGGTCAGCCCCAGCATTTT; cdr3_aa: CASSLSQGMGQPQHF
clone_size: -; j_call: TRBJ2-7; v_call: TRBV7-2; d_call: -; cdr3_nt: TGTGCCAGCAGCATATTGACAGCCCCAGACCCCTACGAGCAGTACTTC; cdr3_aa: CASSILTAPDPYEQYF
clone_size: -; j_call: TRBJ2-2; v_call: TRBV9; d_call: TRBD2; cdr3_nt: TGTGCCAGCAGCGCTACTGGACTAGCGGGGGGCACCGGGGAGCTGTTTTTT; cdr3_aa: CASSATGLAGGTGELFF
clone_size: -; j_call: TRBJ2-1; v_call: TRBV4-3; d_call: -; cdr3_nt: TGCGCCAGCAGCCAAGAGCTAGCGTCCCTCTACAATGAGCAGTTCTTC; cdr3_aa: CASSQELASLYNEQFF
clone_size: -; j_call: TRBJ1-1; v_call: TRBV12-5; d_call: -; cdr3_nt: TGTGCTAGTGCGACACTGAACACTGAAGCTTTCTTT; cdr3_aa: CASATLNTEAFF
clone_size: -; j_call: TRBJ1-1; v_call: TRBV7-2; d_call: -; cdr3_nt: TGTGCCAGCAGCTTAGTTCTCGGGTGGAACACTGAAGCTTTCTTT; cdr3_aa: CASSLVLGWNTEAFF
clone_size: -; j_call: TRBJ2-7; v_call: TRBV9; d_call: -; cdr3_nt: TGTGCCAGCAGCCCCCTCCCCCCCTACGAGCAGTACTTC; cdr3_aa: CASSPLPPYEQYF
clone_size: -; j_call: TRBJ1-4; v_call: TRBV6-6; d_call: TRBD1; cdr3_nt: TGTGCCAGCAGTTACCGGGACAGGGGGCGCGAAAAACTGTTTTTT; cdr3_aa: CASSYRDRGREKLFF
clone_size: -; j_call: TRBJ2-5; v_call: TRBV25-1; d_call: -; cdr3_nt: TGTGCCAGCAGTGAATACGAGGCGGTGCAGACCCAAGAGACCCAGTACTTC; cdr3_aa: CASSEYEAVQTQETQYF
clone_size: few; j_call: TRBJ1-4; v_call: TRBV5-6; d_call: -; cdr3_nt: TGTGCCAGCAGCTCGGGGGATACGGGGTATCTGTTTTTT; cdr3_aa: CASSSGDTGYLFF
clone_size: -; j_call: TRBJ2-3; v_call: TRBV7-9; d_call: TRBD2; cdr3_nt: TGTGCCAGCAGCTCCATGGGGCTAGCGGGGGGATCTAGCACAGATACGCAGTATTTT; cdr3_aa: CASSSMGLAGGSSTDTQYF
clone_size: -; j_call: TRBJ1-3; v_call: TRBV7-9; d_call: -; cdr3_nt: TGTGCCAGCAGCCTTTCGTCGGGGGGGGACTCTGGAAACACCATATATTTT; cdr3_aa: CASSLSSGGDSGNTIYF
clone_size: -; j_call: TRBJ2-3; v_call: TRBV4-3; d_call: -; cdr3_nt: TGCGCCAGCAGCCAAGATCTTTCGCGGGGATCAACAGATACGCAGTATTTT; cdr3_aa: CASSQDLSRGSTDTQYF
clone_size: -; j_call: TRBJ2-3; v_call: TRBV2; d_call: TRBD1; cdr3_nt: TGTGCCAGCCCGCCGCAGGGGGATTACACAGATACGCAGTATTTT; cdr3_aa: CASPPQGDYTDTQYF
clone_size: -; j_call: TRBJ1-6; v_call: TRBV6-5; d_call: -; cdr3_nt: TGTGCCAGCAGTTACGCGGGGGTTTCACCCCTCCACTTT; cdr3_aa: CASSYAGVSPLHF
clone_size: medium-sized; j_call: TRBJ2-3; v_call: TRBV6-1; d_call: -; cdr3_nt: TGTGCCAGCAGTGAAGCCCGGCTAGGGGGTTTAGATACGCAGTATTTT; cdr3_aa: CASSEARLGGLDTQYF
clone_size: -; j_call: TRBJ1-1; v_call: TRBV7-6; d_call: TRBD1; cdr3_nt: TGTGCCAGCAGCGAAAGCTTCATTACAGGGGCGGACACTGAAGCTTTCTTT; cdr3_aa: CASSESFITGADTEAFF
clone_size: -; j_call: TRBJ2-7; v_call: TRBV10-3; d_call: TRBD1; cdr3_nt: TGTGCCATCAGTTTACCCCGGGACAGGGGAACCTCCTACGAGCAGTACTTC; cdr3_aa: CAISLPRDRGTSYEQYF
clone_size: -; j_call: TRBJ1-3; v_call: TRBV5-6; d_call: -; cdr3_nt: TGTGGAAGTGGACCCGAGGGAGACACCATATATTTT; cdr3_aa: CGSGPEGDTIYF
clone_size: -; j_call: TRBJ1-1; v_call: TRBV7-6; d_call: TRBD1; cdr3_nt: TGTGCCAGCAGCTTAGTTCCGGGACAGGAAACCACTGAAGCTTTCTTT; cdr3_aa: CASSLVPGQETTEAFF
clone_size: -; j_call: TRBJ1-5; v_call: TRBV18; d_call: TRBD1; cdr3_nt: TGTGCCAGCTCACCCCAGGACAGGGGGCTGAATCAGCCCCAGCATTTT; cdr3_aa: CASSPQDRGLNQPQHF
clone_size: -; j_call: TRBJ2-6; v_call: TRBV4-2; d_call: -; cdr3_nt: TGTGCCAGCAGCCAAGATACAGGTTCTGGGGCCAACGTCCTGACTTTC; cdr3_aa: CASSQDTGSGANVLTF
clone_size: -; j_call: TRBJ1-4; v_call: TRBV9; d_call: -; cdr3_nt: TGTGCCAGCAGCCCCTCAGGGAAGAATGAAAAACTGTTTTTT; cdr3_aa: CASSPSGKNEKLFF
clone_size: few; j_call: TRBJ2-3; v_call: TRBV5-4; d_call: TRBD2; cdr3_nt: TGTGCCAGCAGCCCGTTAGCGGGGGGGGCCACAGATACGCAGTATTTT; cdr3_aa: CASSPLAGGATDTQYF
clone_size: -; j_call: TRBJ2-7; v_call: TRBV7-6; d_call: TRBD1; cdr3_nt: TGTGCCAGCAGCTTACGAGACAGGGTCTACGAGCAGTACTTC; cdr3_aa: CASSLRDRVYEQYF
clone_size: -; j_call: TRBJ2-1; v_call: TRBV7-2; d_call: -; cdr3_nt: TGTGCCAGCAGCTTAGCACTTCTCAATGAGCAGTTCTTC; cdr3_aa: CASSLALLNEQFF
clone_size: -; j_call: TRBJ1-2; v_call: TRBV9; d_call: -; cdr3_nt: TGTGCCAGCAGCGTGGGGAGGGAGGGGGGCGGCTACACCTTC; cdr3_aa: CASSVGREGGGYTF
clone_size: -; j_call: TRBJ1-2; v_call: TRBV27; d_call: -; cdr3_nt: TGTGCCAGCAGTTCAGGACTGACTAACTATGGCTACACCTTC; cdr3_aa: CASSSGLTNYGYTF
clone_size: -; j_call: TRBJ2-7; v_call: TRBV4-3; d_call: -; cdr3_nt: TGCGCCAGCAGCGTAGGACAGTATAGCTCCTACGAGCAGTACTTC; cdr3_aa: CASSVGQYSSYEQYF
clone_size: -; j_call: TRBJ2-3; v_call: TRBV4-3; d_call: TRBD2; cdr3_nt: TGCGCCAGCAGCCAATCTAGCGGGGGAGATACGCAGTATTTT; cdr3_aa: CASSQSSGGDTQYF
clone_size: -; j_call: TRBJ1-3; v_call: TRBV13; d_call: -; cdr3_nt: TGTGCCAGCAGGCCGATCAGCTCTGGAAACACCATATATTTT; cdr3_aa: CASRPISSGNTIYF
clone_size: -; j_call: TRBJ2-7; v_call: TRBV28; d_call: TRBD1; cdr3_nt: TGTGCCAGCAGTTTGGGCCGGGACAGCGTCTACGAGCAGTACTTC; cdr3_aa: CASSLGRDSVYEQYF
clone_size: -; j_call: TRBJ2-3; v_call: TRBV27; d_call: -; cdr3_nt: TGTGCCACTACTAGTTTGGGTTCAGATACGCAGTATTTT; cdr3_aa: CATTSLGSDTQYF
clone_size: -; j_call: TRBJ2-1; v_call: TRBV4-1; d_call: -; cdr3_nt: TGCGCCAGCAGCCACCCCGGGGGACAGCGAGCCTACAATGAGCAGTTCTTC; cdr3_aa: CASSHPGGQRAYNEQFF
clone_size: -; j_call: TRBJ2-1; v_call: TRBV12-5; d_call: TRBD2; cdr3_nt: TGTGCTAGTGGTTTGATTAGCGGGGGGAACTACAATGAGCAGTTCTTC; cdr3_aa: CASGLISGGNYNEQFF
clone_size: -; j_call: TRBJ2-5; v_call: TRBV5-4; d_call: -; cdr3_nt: TGTGCCAGCAGCTTCATGTCGGTCATGGAGACCCAGTACTTC; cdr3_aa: CASSFMSVMETQYF
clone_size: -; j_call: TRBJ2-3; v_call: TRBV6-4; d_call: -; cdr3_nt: TGTGCCAGCAGTGACTCGACTGGGGCCACAGATACGCAGTATTTT; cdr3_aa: CASSDSTGATDTQYF
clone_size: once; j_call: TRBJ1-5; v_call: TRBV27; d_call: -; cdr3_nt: TGTGCCAGCAGTTTGGGGGGTAGCAATCAGCCCCAGCATTTT; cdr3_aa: CASSLGGSNQPQHF
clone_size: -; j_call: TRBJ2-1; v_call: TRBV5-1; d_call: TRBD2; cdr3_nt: TGCGCCAGCAGCTTGATTGCCCCTAGCGGGCTGGACAATGAGCAGTTCTTC; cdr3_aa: CASSLIAPSGLDNEQFF
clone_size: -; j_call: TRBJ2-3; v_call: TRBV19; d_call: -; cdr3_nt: TGTGCCAGTAGCACCTTCCCAGGACTGCGCACAGATACGCAGTATTTT; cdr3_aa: CASSTFPGLRTDTQYF
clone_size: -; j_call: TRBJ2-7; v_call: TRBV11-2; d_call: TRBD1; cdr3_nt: TGTGCCAGCAGCGCAGGGACAGGGGAGTCCTTATACGAGCAGTACTTC; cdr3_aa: CASSAGTGESLYEQYF
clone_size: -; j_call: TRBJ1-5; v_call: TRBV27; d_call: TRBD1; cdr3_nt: TGTGCCAGCAGTCCTACCGGACAGGGGACTCAGCCCCAGCATTTT; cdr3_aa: CASSPTGQGTQPQHF
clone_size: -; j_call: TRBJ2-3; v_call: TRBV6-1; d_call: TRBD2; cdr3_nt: TGTGCCAGCAGTGAAGAGCGGGGCGTCCCCACAGATACGCAGTATTTT; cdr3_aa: CASSEERGVPTDTQYF
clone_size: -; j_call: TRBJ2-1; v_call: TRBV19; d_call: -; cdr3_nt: TGTGCCAGTAGGTTGGGAGCCCGGGAGCAGTTCTTC; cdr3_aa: CASRLGAREQFF
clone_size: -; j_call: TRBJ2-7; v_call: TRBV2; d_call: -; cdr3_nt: TGTGCCAGCGGGGGCAGGGGAATGGTGTACGAGCAGTACTTC; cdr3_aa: CASGGRGMVYEQYF
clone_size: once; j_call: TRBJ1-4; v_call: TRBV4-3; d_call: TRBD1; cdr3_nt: TGCGCCAGCAGCCAAGATAGCCTGACAGGGCCTAATGAAAAACTGTTTTTT; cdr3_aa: CASSQDSLTGPNEKLFF
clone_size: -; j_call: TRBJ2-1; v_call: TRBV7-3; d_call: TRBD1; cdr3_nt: TGTGCCAGCAGCTTAATCAGGGGGCGCGTACATGAGCAGTTCTTC; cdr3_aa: CASSLIRGRVHEQFF
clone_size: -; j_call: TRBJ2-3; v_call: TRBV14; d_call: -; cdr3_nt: TGTGCCAGCAGCCAAGATTACAGGCCGTATACGCAGTATTTT; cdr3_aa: CASSQDYRPYTQYF